This TCR beta chain was sequenced for a study of blood T cell repertoires in COVID-19. Whole-study context: Samples taken during acute and convalescent COVID-19 were collected in the United States, Italy and Spain.

The V and J ends lost 0 bases and 5 bases, in that order; junction bases with no gene match: 5. Germline assignment: CDR1 SGHRS and CDR2 YFSETQ. The CDR3 totals 16 residues. This table comes from immunoSEQ multiplex PCR, and its TCRdb copy is limited to in-frame clones, with some not included. Of approximately 130,000 clones detected, 60% to 85% appear once; the ten largest clones hold more than 15%. This sequence was found in an elderly man with acute or convalescent COVID-19. The V gene is TRBV5-1, the J gene TRBJ2-1, with 10 bases lining up with TRBD2. Material for sequencing was peripheral blood. In DNA form, the CDR3 reads TGCGCCAGCAGCTTGGCCCCACTAGCGGGGAACAATGAGCAGTTCTTC. Its translation is CASSLAPLAGNNEQFF.